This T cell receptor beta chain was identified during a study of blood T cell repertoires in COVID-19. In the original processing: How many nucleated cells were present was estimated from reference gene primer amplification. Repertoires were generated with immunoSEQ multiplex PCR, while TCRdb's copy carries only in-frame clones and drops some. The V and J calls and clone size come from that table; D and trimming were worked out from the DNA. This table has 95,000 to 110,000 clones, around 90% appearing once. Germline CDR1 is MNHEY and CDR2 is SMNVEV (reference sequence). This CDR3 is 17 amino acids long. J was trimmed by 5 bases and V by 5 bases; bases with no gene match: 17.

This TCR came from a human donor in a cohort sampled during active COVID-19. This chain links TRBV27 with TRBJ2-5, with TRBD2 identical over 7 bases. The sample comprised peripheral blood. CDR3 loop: CASSPRLGAGVPETQYF. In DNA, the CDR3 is TGTGCCAGCAGTCCCCGTTTAGGGGCGGGAGTCCCCGAGACCCAGTACTTC.